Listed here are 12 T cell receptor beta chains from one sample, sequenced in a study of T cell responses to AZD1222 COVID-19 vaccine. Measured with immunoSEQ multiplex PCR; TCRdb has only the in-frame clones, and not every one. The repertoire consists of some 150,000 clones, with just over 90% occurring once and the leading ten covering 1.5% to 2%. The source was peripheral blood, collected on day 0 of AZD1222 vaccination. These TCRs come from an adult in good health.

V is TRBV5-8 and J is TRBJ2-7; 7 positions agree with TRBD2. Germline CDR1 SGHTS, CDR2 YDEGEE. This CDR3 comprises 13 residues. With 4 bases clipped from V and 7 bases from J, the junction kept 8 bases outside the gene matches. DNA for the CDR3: TGTGCCAGCAGCCTTAGGGAGGGACTTGAGCAGTACTTC. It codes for CASSLREGLEQYF.

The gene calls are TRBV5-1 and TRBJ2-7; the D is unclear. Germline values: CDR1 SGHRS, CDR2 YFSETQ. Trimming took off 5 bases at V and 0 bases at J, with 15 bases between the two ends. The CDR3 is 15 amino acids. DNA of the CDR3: TGCGCCAGCAGACAAACTCCGGCGAGCTCCTACGAGCAGTACTTC. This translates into CASRQTPASSYEQYF.

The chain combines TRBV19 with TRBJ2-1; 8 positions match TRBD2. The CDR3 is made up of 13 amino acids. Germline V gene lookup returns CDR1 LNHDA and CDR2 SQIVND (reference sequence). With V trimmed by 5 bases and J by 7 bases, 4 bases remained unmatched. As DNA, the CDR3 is TGTGCCAGTAGTCGGCGGGAGGTGAATGAGCAGTTCTTC. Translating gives CASSRREVNEQFF.

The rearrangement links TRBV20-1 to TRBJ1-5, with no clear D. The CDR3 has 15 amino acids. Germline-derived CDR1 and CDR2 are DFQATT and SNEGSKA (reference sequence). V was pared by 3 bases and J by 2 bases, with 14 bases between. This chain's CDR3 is CSASLRGYGNQPQHF. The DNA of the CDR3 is TGCAGTGCTAGTCTCAGAGGGTACGGCAATCAGCCCCAGCATTTT.

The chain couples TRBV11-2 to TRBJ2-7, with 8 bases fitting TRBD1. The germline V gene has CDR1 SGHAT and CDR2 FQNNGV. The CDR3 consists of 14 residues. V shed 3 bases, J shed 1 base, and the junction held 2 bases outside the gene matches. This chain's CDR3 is CASSFTGGSYEQYF. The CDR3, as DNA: TGTGCCAGCAGCTTCACAGGGGGGTCCTACGAGCAGTACTTC.

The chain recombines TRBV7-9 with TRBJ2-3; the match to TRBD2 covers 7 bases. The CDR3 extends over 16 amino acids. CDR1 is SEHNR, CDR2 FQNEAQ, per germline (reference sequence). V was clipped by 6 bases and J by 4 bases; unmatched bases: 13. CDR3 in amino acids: CASSKAPRELADTQYF. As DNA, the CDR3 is TGTGCCAGCAGTAAAGCCCCGCGGGAGCTCGCAGATACGCAGTATTTT.

This chain's CDR3 is CAIRTAGGFAEAFF. As DNA, the CDR3 is TGTGCCATCAGGACAGCGGGGGGCTTCGCTGAAGCTTTCTTT. The chain is built from TRBV10-3 and TRBJ1-1; a possible D gene is TRBD1 (6 bases). The CDR3 has 14 residues. Per germline, CDR1 ENHRY and CDR2 SYGVKD. Trimming pared 6 bases from V and 6 bases from J, leaving 17 bases between.

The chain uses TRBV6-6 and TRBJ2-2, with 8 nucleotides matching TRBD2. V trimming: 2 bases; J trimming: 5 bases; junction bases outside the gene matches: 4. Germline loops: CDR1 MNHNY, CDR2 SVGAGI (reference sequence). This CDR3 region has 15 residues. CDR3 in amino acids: CASSYTGGLTGELFF. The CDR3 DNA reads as TGTGCCAGCAGTTACACGGGGGGGCTAACCGGGGAGCTGTTTTTT.

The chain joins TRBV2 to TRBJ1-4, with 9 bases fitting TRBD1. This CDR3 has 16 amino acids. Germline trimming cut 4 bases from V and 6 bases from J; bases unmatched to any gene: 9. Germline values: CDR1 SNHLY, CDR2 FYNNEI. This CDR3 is CASSGTRGQGYEKLFF. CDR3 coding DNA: TGTGCCAGCAGTGGAACTAGGGGACAGGGCTATGAAAAACTGTTTTTT.

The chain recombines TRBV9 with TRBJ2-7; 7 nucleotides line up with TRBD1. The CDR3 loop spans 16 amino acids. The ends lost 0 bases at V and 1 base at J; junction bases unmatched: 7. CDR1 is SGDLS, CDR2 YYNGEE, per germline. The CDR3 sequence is CASSVVRDSPSYEQYF. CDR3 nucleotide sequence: TGTGCCAGCAGCGTAGTTAGGGACAGCCCGTCCTACGAGCAGTACTTC.

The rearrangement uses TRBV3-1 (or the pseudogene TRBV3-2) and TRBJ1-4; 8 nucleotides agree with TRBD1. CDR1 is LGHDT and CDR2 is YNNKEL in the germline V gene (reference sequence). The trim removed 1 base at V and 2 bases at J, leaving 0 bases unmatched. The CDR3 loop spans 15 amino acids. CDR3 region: CASSQGDRTNEKLFF. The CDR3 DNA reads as TGTGCCAGCAGCCAAGGGGACAGGACTAATGAAAAACTGTTTTTT.

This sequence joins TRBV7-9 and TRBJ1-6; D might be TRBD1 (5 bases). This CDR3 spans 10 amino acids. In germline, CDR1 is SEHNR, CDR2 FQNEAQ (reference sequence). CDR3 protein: CASGREPLHF. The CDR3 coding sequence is TGTGCTTCAGGGAGGGAACCCCTCCACTTT.